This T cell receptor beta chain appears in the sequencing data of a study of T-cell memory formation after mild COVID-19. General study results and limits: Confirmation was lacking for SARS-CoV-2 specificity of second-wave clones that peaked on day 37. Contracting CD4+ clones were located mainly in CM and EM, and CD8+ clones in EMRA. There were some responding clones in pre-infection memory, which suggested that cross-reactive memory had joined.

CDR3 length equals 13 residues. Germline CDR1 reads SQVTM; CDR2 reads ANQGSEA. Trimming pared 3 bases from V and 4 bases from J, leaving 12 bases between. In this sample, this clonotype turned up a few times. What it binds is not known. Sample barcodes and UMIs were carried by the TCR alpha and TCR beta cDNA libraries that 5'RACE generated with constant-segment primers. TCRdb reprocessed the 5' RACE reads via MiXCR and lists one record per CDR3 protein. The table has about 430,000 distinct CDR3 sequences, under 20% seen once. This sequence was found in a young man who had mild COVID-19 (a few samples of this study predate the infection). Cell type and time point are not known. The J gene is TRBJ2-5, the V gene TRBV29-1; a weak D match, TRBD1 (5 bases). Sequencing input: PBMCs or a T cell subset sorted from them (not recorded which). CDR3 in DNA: TGCAGCGTTGATAAGGGGTCGTTAGAGACCCAGTACTTC. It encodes CSVDKGSLETQYF.